One T cell receptor (beta chain) is described in this entry. One junction end does not reproduce the germline sequence, and a read error may be involved. This CDR3 is 12 amino acids long. Germline CDR1 SGHVS, CDR2 FQNEAQ. This specimen comes from a study of T cell responses to AZD1222 COVID-19 vaccine. TCRdb's table, derived via immunoSEQ multiplex PCR, lists solely in-frame clones and lacks some. The repertoire includes 100,000 to 150,000 clones, roughly 88% of them detected once, and about 6% sits in the top ten. Specimen: peripheral blood, collected on day 0 of AZD1222 vaccination. This clonotype originated in an adult in good health. The V and J genes are TRBV7-8 and TRBJ2-7; D gene ambiguous. The CDR3 loop reads CASSFYTYEQYF. CDR3 DNA sequence: TGTGCCAGTAGCTTCTACACGTACGAGCAGTACTTC.